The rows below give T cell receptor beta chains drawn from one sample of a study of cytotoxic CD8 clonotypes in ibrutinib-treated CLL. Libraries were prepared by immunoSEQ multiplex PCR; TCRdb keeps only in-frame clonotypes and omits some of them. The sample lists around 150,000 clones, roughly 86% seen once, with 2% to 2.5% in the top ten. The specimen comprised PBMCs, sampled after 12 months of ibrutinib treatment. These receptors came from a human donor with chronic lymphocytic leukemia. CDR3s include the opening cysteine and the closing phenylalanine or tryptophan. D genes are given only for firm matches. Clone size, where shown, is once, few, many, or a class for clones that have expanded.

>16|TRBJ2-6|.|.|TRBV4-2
CASSQASPPGANVLTF
TGTGCCAGCAGCCAGGCCTCACCCCCTGGGGCCAACGTCCTGACTTTC
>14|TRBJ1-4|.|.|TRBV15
CATSRGGRGEKLFF
TGTGCCACCAGCAGGGGGGGGCGAGGTGAAAAACTGTTTTTT
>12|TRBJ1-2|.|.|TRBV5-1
CASSADMLGYTF
TGCGCCAGCAGCGCTGACATGTTGGGCTACACCTTC
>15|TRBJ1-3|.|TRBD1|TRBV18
CASHRGQGIGNTIYF
TGTGCCAGCCACAGGGGCCAGGGGATTGGAAACACCATATATTTT
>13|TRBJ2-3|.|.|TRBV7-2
CASSSRGADTQYF
TGTGCCAGCAGCTCCAGGGGCGCAGATACGCAGTATTTT
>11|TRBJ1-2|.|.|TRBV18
CASSRDYGYTF
TGTGCCAGCTCACGAGACTATGGCTACACCTTC
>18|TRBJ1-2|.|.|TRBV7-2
CASSSSPFQGGRRGGYTF
TGTGCCAGCAGCTCCTCCCCCTTTCAAGGGGGGCGAAGGGGTGGCTACACCTTC
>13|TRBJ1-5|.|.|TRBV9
CASQRDLDQPQHF
TGTGCCAGCCAACGGGACTTAGATCAGCCCCAGCATTTT
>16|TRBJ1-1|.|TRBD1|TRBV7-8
CASSSMRGQVNTEAFF
TGTGCCAGCAGCTCCATGAGGGGGCAGGTGAACACTGAAGCTTTCTTT
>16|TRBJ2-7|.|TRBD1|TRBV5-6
CASSQGDRGRKGEQYF
TGTGCCAGCAGCCAGGGGGACAGGGGGCGCAAGGGCGAGCAGTACTTC
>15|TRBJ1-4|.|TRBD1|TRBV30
CAWSVGTGGNEKLFF
TGTGCCTGGAGTGTAGGGACAGGTGGAAATGAAAAACTGTTTTTT
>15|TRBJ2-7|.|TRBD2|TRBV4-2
CASSLELAGVNEQYF
TGTGCCAGCAGCCTTGAACTAGCGGGAGTTAACGAGCAGTACTTC
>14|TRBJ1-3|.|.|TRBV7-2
CASSLQGSGNTIYF
TGTGCCAGCAGCTTACAGGGCTCTGGAAACACCATATATTTT
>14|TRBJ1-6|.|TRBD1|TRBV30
CAWSRDRANSPLHF
TGTGCCTGGAGTCGGGACAGGGCTAATTCACCCCTCCACTTT
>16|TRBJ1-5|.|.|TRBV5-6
CASSLAGRPGGQPQHF
TGTGCCAGCAGCTTGGCGGGCCGCCCCGGAGGTCAGCCCCAGCATTTT
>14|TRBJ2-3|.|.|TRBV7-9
CASSFFQGTDTQYF
TGTGCCAGCAGCTTCTTCCAGGGAACAGATACGCAGTATTTT
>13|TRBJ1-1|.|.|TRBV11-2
CASFGQRNTEAFF
TGTGCCAGTTTTGGACAGCGGAACACTGAAGCTTTCTTT
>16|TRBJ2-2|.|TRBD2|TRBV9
CASSDIAGANTGELFF
TGTGCCAGCAGCGACATAGCGGGAGCGAACACCGGGGAGCTGTTTTTT
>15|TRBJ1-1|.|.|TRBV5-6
CASSPTTGQTTEAFF
TGTGCCAGCAGCCCTACGACCGGCCAAACGACTGAAGCTTTCTTT
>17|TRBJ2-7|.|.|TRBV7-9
CASSPRLNREKLDEQYF
TGTGCCAGCAGCCCCCGCCTCAATCGGGAGAAGCTTGACGAGCAGTACTTC
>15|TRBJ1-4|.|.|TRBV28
CASRVLVGAPEKLFF
TGTGCCAGCAGGGTGTTAGTCGGGGCGCCTGAAAAACTGTTTTTT
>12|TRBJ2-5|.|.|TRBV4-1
CASSSIVGTQYF
TGCGCCAGCAGCTCTATCGTGGGGACCCAGTACTTC
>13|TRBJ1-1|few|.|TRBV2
CASTRQENTEAFF
TGTGCCAGCACCCGACAGGAGAACACTGAAGCTTTCTTT
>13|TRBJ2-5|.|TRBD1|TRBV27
CASSPRGHETQYF
TGTGCCAGCAGTCCCAGGGGGCACGAGACCCAGTACTTC
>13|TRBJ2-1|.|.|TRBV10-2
CASQGRNYNEQFF
TGCGCCAGCCAGGGTAGGAACTACAATGAACAGTTCTTC
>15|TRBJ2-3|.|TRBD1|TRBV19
CASSVDRTGKDTQYF
TGTGCCAGTTCGGTCGATAGGACAGGGAAAGATACGCAGTATTTT
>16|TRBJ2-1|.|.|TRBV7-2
CASSLVGGRLINEQFF
TGTGCCAGCAGCTTAGTTGGGGGGAGGTTGATCAATGAGCAGTTCTTC
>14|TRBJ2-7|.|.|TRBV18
CASSPRQETYEQYF
TGTGCCAGCTCACCACGACAGGAAACCTACGAGCAGTACTTC
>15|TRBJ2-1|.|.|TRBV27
CASSPYLGAYNEQFF
TGTGCCAGCAGTCCATATCTCGGGGCCTACAATGAGCAGTTCTTC
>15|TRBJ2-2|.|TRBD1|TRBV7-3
CASSSGQGPTGELFF
TGTGCCAGCAGCTCTGGACAGGGGCCCACCGGGGAGCTGTTTTTT
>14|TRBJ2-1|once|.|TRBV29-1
CSVGVVGSYNEQFF
TGCAGCGTTGGGGTGGTGGGCTCCTACAATGAGCAGTTCTTC
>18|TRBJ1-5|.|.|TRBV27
CASSFRGTVIGGNQPQHF
TGTGCCAGCAGTTTCCGGGGGACCGTAATCGGGGGCAATCAGCCCCAGCATTTT
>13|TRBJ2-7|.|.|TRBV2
CASSEGSSGTPHF
TGTGCCAGCAGTGAAGGGAGTTCCGGGACACCACACTTC
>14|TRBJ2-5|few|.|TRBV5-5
CASSLDWGRETQYF
TGTGCCAGCAGCTTGGACTGGGGGAGGGAGACCCAGTACTTC
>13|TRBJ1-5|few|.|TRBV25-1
CASSDRGNQPQHF
TGTGCCAGCAGTGATCGCGGGAATCAGCCCCAGCATTTT
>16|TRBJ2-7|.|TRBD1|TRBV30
CAWSDRQGSQSYEQYF
TGTGCCTGGAGTGACAGACAGGGGTCCCAATCCTACGAGCAGTACTTC
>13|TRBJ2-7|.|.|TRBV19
CASQLDSNYEQYF
TGTGCCAGCCAACTCGACAGCAACTACGAGCAGTACTTC
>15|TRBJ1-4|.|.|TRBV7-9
CASSLVTGSGEKLFF
TGTGCCAGCAGCTTAGTTACAGGGTCCGGGGAAAAACTGTTTTTT
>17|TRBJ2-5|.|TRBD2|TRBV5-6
CASSLFALAGLQETQYF
TGTGCCAGCAGCTTGTTCGCTCTAGCGGGTTTACAAGAGACCCAGTACTTC
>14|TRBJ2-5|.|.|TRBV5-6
CASSFAEPQETQYF
TGTGCCAGCAGCTTTGCGGAACCCCAAGAGACCCAGTACTTC
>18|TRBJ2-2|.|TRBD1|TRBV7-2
CASSLAIFSGTDTGELFF
TGTGCCAGCAGCTTAGCGATCTTCTCCGGGACAGACACCGGGGAGCTGTTTTTT